This T cell receptor beta chain was captured in a study of T cells in Graves' hyperthyroidism and ophthalmopathy. Study at large: Specimen type is peripheral blood, collected at initial diagnosis prior to any treatment.

A few counts support this clonotype. The target antigen is unknown. Ophthalmopathy patients had moderate-to-severe active disease, CAS ≥3, NOSPECS ≥4, and disease duration under 3 months. Lactation, pregnancy, other autoimmune disease or uncontrolled infection excluded patients. Trimming at V came to 5 bases and at J to 0 bases, leaving 5 bases not matched to a gene. Germline V CDR1 and CDR2: SGHRS, YFSETQ. The CDR3 sequence is 17 residues long. Study observations and caveats: A model built on 13 V-J features separated ophthalmopathy from stable hyperthyroidism.

It was RNA transcripts that yielded the amplified TCR beta CDR3 regions. The TCR CDR3 first-round RT-PCR relied on the HTBI primer set. TCRdb called the multiplex PCR reads again in MiXCR, with one record for every CDR3 protein. The sample includes about 600,000 distinct CDR3 sequences, roughly 15% of them seen just once. This TCR was recovered from a middle-aged woman with Graves' ophthalmopathy. The chain couples TRBV5-1 to TRBJ2-5; 15 bases map to TRBD2. Sequenced input: blood. The CDR3 protein is CASSTGTSGRNQETQYF. In nucleotides, the CDR3 is TGCGCCAGCAGTACAGGGACTAGCGGGAGGAACCAAGAGACCCAGTACTTC.